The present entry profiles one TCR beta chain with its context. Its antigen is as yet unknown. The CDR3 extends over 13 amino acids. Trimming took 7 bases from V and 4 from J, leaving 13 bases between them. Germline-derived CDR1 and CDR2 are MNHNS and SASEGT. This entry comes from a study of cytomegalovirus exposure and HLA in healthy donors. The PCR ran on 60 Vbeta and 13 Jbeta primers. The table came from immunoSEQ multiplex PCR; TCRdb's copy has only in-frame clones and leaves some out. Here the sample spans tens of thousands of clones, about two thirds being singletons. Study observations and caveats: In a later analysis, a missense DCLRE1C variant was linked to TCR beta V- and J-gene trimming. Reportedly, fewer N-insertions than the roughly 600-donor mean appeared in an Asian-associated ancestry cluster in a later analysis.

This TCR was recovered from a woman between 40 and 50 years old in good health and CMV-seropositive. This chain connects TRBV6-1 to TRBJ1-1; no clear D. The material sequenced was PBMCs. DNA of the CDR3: TGTGCCAGCAAGGAGTCCCTAAGCACTGAAGCTTTCTTT. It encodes CASKESLSTEAFF.